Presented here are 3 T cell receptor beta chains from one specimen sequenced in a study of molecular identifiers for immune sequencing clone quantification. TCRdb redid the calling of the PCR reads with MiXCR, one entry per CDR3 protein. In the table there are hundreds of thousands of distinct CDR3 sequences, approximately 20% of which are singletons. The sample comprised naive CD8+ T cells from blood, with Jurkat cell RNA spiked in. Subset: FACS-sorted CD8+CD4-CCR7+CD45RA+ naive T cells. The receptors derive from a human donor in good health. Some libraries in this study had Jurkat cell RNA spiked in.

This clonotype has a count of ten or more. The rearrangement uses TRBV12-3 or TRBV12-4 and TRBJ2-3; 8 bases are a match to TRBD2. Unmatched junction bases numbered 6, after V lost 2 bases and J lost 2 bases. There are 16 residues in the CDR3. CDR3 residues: CASSLSAGGNTDTQYF. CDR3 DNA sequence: TGTGCCAGCAGTTTATCTGCGGGAGGAAACACAGATACGCAGTATTTT.

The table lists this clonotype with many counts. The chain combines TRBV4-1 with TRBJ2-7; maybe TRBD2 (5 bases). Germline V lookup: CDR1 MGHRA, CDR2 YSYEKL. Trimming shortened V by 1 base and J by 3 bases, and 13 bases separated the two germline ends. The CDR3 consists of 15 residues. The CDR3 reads CASSQGTGRSYEQYF. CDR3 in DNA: TGCGCCAGCAGCCAAGGGACGGGAAGAAGCTACGAGCAGTACTTC.

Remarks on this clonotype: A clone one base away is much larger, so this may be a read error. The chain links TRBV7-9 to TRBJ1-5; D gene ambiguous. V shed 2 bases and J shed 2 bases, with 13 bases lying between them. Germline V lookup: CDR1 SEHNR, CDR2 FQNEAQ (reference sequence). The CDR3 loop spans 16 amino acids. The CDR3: CASSLSSQDGNQPQHF. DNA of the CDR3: TGTGCCAGCAGCTTAAGTAGCCAGGATGGCAATCAGCCCCAGCATTTT.